This TCR beta chain stems from a study of blood T cell repertoires in COVID-19. Study processing details: Using reference gene primer amplification, nucleated cell counts were estimated. Method: immunoSEQ multiplex PCR; TCRdb's copy keeps in-frame clones and lacks some. That table furnishes V, J and clone size, whereas the DNA furnished D and trimming. Of about 180,000 clones in the sample, 70% to 90% are singletons; the top ten hold around 9.9%. This CDR3 region has 15 residues. Trimming stripped 0 bases from V and 6 bases from J, with 13 bases between. The germline gives CDR1 SGHVS, CDR2 FNYEAQ. The sequenced material came from peripheral blood. The genes are TRBV7-6 and TRBJ2-3; tentative D call: TRBD2 (7 bases). This TCR derives from a human donor with active or convalescent COVID-19. The donor label of this sample is uncertain. CDR3 sequence: CASSLAGGPVDTQYF. As DNA, the CDR3 is TGTGCCAGCAGCTTAGCGGGGGGGCCTGTGGATACGCAGTATTTT.